The 14 T cell receptor beta chains below come from one sample, sequenced in a study of blood T cell repertoires in COVID-19. Only in-frame clones appear in the TCRdb table, and some are missing; sequencing was by immunoSEQ multiplex PCR. The table records some 300,000 clones, roughly nine tenths of them present only once. The sequenced sample consisted of PBMCs or T cells enriched from blood (not recorded which). The receptor source for this set is a woman aged 50 to 65 who had been exposed to COVID-19.

The chain couples TRBV6-5 to TRBJ1-1; 10 nucleotides match TRBD1. Germline V gives CDR1 MNHEY, CDR2 SVGAGI. V gave up 7 bases and J gave up 1 base; unmatched junction bases: 6. This CDR3 is 15 amino acids long. CDR3 residues: CASIDRGLWNTEAFF. DNA of the CDR3: TGTGCCAGCATAGACAGGGGGCTATGGAACACTGAAGCTTTCTTT.

This clone was recorded once. The chain joins TRBV27 to TRBJ1-4; D not resolved. This CDR3 has 15 amino acids. V was cut by 4 bases and J by 2 bases, with 11 bases left in between. The V gene's germline CDR1 is MNHEY and CDR2 SMNVEV (reference sequence). The CDR3: CASSSSGWTNEKLFF. In DNA form, the CDR3 reads TGTGCCAGCAGTTCCTCGGGGTGGACTAATGAAAAACTGTTTTTT.

This chain uses TRBV7-9 with TRBJ2-5; unclear D gene. The CDR3 consists of 13 residues. Trimming removed 1 base from V and 7 bases from J, with 10 bases in between. Per the germline V gene, CDR1 is SEHNR and CDR2 is FQNEAQ (reference sequence). CDR3 in amino acids: CASSLGLDPTQYF. CDR3 nucleotide sequence: TGTGCCAGCAGCTTAGGTCTAGACCCGACCCAGTACTTC. Together with reference TRBV7-9 and TRBJ2-5, the CDR3 gives the full variable domain: DTGVSQNPRHKITKRGQNVTFRCDPISEHNRLYWYRQTLGQGPEFLTYFQNEAQLEKSRLLSDRFSAERPKGSFSTLEIQRTEQGDSAMYLCASSLGLDPTQYFGPGTRLLVL.

This chain links TRBV5-6 with TRBJ1-5, with TRBD1 matching over 8 bases. Germline trimming cut 4 bases from V and 7 bases from J; bases unmatched to any gene: 10. The CDR3 runs 15 residues. CDR1 and CDR2 (germline): SGHDT, YYEEEE. The CDR3 DNA reads as TGTGCCAGCAGCAGCGGGACAGGTGGGAGACAGCCCCAGCATTTT. It codes for CASSSGTGGRQPQHF.

The genes are TRBV5-8 and TRBJ2-4; 8 bases map to TRBD2. V was pared by 5 bases and J by 5 bases, with 9 bases of the junction left unmatched. Germline CDR1 SGHTS, CDR2 YDEGEE. The CDR3 length is 15 residues. In DNA, the CDR3 is TGTGCCAGCAGTCGATTTCGGGGACTAGAAAACATTCAGTACTTC. This gives the protein CASSRFRGLENIQYF.

This chain joins TRBV11-1 and TRBJ2-1; 7 bases line up with TRBD2. Germline CDR1 SGHAT, CDR2 FQDESV (reference sequence). The CDR3 length is 15 residues. J lost 0 bases, V lost 4 bases, and 3 bases had no gene match. The CDR3, as DNA: TGTGCCAGCAGCTCCGGGGGGACCTCCTACAATGAGCAGTTCTTC. Amino acids: CASSSGGTSYNEQFF. The complete variable domain, with remaining parts taken from reference TRBV11-1 and TRBJ2-1, reads EAEVAQSPRYKITEKSQAVAFWCDPISGHATLYWYRQILGQGPELLVQFQDESVVDDSQLPKDRFSAERLKGVDSTLKIQPAELGDSAMYLCASSSGGTSYNEQFFGPGTRLTVL.

The chain recombines TRBV15 with TRBJ1-4; D is unclear. This CDR3 is built from 15 residues. V gave up 0 bases and J gave up 6 bases, with 11 bases separating them. The germline gives CDR1 LNHNV, CDR2 YYDKDF (reference sequence). The CDR3 sequence: CATSRDAGRDEKLFF. The CDR3 DNA follows: TGTGCCACCAGCAGAGATGCGGGCCGGGATGAAAAACTGTTTTTT.

The rearrangement joins TRBV11-2 to TRBJ1-1; 8 bases map to TRBD1. The germline CDR1 and CDR2 sequences are SGHAT and FQNNGV. The CDR3 is 16 residues long. The junction had 5 bases not matched to a gene; V was cut back by 2 bases and J by 0 bases. The CDR3 DNA is TGTGCCAGCAGCTTAACAGGGGGGTTAATGAACACTGAAGCTTTCTTT. It codes for CASSLTGGLMNTEAFF.

The gene calls are TRBV18 and TRBJ2-7; D not resolved. The CDR3 extends over 11 amino acids. V lost 2 bases, J lost 7 bases, and 6 bases lay in between. Germline CDR1 reads KGHSH; CDR2 reads LQKENI. CDR3 DNA: TGTGCCAGCTCACCAGATCGGGAGCAGTACTTC. Translation gives CASSPDREQYF.

In DNA, the CDR3 is TGCGCCAGCAGCCAAGGGTCAGGGTTTGAGCAGTTCTTC. This codes for CASSQGSGFEQFF. The gene calls are TRBV4-1 and TRBJ2-1; a possible D gene is TRBD1 (5 bases). CDR3 length equals 13 residues. CDR1 and CDR2 (germline): MGHRA, YSYEKL. V lost 1 base, J lost 9 bases, and 10 bases lay in between.

The chain employs TRBV5-1 and TRBJ2-3; possible D gene TRBD2, 5 bases. The CDR3 length is 15 residues. Germline loops: CDR1 SGHRS, CDR2 YFSETQ. V was shortened by 1 base and J by 1 base, with 10 bases between the two germline ends. In nucleotides, the CDR3 is TGCGCCAGCAGCTTGCAGGACGGGGGCACAGATACGCAGTATTTT. Protein: CASSLQDGGTDTQYF.

This clone was detected a few times. The V and J genes are TRBV2 and TRBJ1-4; tentative D call: TRBD1 (6 bases). Per germline, CDR1 SNHLY and CDR2 FYNNEI. The CDR3 spans 16 residues. The V end was cut by 7 bases, the J end by 8 bases, with 23 bases between. This chain's CDR3 is CASTGAGGLIQEKLFF. DNA for the CDR3: TGTGCCAGCACGGGGGCCGGGGGGCTTATACAAGAAAAACTGTTTTTT.

J is TRBJ2-2 and V is TRBV4-2; TRBD2 is a possible D gene (6 bases). Germline V gene sequence: CDR1 LGHNA, CDR2 YNFKEQ. The CDR3 totals 17 residues. Trimming shortened V by 1 base and J by 0 bases, and 12 bases separated the two germline ends. The CDR3 region has the DNA TGTGCCAGCAGCCAAGCCGTTACTAGCTCGAACACCGGGGAGCTGTTTTTT. Its translation: CASSQAVTSSNTGELFF.

V is TRBV7-9 and J is TRBJ2-2; 7 bases map to TRBD1. Trimming cost V 6 bases and J 4 bases; bases outside gene matches: 5. This CDR3 comprises 14 residues. Per the germline V gene, CDR1 is SEHNR and CDR2 is FQNEAQ (reference sequence). CDR3 in DNA: TGTGCCAGCAGGTCCCAGGGGGTCACCGGGGAGCTGTTTTTT. Its translation is CASRSQGVTGELFF.